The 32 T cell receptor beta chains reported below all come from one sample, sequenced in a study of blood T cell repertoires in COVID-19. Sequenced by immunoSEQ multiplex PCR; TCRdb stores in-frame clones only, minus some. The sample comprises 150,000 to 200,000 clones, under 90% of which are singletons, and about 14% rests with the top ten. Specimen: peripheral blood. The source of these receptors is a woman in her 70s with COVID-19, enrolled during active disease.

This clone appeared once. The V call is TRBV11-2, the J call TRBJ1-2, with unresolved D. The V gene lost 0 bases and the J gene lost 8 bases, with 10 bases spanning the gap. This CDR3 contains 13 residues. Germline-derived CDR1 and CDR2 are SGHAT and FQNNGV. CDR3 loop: CASSLDRTRGYTF. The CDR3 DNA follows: TGTGCCAGCAGCTTAGATCGCACGCGGGGCTACACCTTC.

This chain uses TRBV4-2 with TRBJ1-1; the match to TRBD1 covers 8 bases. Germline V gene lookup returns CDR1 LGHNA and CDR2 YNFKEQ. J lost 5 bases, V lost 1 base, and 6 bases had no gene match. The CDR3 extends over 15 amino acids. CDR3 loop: CASSQGTGIKTEAFF. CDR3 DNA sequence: TGTGCCAGCAGCCAAGGGACAGGGATCAAGACTGAAGCTTTCTTT.

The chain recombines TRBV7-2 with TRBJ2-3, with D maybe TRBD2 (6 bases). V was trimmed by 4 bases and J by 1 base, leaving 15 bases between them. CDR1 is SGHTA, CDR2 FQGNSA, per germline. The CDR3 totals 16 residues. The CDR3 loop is CASSSQAGSGTDTQYF. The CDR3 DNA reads TGTGCCAGCAGCTCCCAGGCGGGGTCTGGCACAGATACGCAGTATTTT.

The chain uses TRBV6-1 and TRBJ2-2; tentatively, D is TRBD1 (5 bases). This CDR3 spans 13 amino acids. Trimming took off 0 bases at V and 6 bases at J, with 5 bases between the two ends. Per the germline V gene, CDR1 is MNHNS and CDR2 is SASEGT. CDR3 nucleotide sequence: TGTGCCAGCAGTGAAGCGGGGCCCGGGGAGCTGTTTTTT. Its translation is CASSEAGPGELFF.

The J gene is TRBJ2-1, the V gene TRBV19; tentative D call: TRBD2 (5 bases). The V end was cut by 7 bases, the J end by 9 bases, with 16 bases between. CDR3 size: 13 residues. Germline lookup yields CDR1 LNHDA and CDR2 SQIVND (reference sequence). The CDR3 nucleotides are TGTGCCAGTATGGGTCGGGGAGAGGGTGAGCAGTTCTTC. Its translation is CASMGRGEGEQFF.

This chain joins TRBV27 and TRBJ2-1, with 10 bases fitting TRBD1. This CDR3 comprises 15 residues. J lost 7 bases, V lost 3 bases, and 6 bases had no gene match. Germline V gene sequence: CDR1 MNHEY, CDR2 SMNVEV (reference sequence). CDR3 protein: CASSFHRDRGNEQFF. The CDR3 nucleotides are TGTGCCAGCAGTTTCCATAGGGACAGGGGAAATGAGCAGTTCTTC.

The CDR3 reads CASSSRRRAGEKLFF. As DNA, the CDR3 is TGTGCCAGCAGTTCAAGGAGACGGGCGGGCGAAAAACTGTTTTTT. The chain couples TRBV28 to TRBJ1-4; D not certain. The CDR3 contains 15 residues. With 4 bases removed from V and 8 bases from J, the gap between germline ends came to 17 bases. Germline V gene sequence: CDR1 MDHEN, CDR2 SYDVKM.

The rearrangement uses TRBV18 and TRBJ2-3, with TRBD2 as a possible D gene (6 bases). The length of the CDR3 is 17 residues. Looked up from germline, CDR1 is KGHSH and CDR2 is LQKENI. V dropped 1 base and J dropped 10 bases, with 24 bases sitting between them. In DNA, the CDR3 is TGTGCCAGCTCACCACTAGGTGGAGGGGCCTCCGAGAGGGCGCAGTATTTT. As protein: CASSPLGGGASERAQYF.

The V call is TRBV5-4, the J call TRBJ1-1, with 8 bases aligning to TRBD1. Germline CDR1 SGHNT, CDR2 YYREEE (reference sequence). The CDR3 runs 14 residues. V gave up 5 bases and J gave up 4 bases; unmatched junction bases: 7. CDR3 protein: CASRLDRGSTEAFF. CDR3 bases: TGTGCCAGCAGACTCGACAGGGGAAGCACTGAAGCTTTCTTT.

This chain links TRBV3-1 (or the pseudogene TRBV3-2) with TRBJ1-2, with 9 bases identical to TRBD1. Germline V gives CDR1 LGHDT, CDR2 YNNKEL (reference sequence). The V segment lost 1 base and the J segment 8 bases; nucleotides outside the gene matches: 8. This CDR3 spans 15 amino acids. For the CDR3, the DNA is TGTGCCAGCAGCCAAGGTTCCGGGACAGGGCGAGGCTACACCTTC. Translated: CASSQGSGTGRGYTF.

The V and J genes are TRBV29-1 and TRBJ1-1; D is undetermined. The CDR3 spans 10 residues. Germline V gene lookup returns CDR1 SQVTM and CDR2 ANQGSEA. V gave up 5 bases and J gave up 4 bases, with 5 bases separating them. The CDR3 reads CSVHGTEAFF. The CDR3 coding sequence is TGCAGCGTTCACGGCACTGAAGCTTTCTTT.

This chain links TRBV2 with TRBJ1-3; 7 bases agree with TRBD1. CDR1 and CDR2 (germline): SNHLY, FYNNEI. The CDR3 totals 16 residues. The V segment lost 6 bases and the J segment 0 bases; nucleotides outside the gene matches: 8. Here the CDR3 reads CASRAYRGSSGNTIYF. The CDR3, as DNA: TGTGCCAGCAGAGCCTACAGGGGAAGCTCTGGAAACACCATATATTTT.

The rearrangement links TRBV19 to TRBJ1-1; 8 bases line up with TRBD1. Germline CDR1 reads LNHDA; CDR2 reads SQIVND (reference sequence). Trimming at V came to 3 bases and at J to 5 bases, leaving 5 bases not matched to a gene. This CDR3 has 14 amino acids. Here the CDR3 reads CASSMDRASTEAFF. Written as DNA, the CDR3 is TGTGCCAGTAGTATGGACAGGGCGTCGACTGAAGCTTTCTTT. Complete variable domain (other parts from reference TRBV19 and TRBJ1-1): DGGITQSPKYLFRKEGQNVTLSCEQNLNHDAMYWYRQDPGQGLRLIYYSQIVNDFQKGDIAEGYSVSREKKESFPLTVTSAQKNPTAFYLCASSMDRASTEAFFGQGTRLTVV.

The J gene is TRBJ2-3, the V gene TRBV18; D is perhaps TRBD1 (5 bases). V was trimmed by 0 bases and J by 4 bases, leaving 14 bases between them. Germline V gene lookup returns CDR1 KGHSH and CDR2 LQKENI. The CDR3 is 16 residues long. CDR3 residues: CASSPPKGSVPDTQYF. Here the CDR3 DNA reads TGTGCCAGCTCACCACCGAAGGGGTCGGTCCCAGATACGCAGTATTTT.

CDR3 sequence: CASSLTGDLNTEAFF. CDR3 coding DNA: TGCGCCAGCAGCTTGACAGGTGACCTGAACACTGAAGCTTTCTTT. V and J are TRBV5-1 and TRBJ1-1; perhaps TRBD1 as D (5 bases). This CDR3 region has 15 residues. Germline CDR1 is SGHRS and CDR2 is YFSETQ. The V end was cut by 1 base, the J end by 0 bases, with 10 bases between.

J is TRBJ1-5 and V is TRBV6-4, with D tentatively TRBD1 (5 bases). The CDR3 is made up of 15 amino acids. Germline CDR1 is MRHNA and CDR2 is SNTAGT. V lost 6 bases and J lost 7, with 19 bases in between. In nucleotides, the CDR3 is TGTGCCAGCAGCTCCGACGGGGGAGGAGAACAGCCCCAGCATTTT. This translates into CASSSDGGGEQPQHF.

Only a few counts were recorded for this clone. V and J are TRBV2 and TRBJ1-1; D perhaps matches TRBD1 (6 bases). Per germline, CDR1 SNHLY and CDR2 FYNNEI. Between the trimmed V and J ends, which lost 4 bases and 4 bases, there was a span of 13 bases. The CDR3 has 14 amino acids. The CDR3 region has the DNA TGTGCCAGCAGTGTATTACAGGGCTCCACTGAAGCTTTCTTT. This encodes CASSVLQGSTEAFF.

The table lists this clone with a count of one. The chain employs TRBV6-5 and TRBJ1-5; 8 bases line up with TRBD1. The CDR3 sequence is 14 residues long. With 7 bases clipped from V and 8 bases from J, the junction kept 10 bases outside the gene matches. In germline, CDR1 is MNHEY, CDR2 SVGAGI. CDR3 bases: TGTGCCAGCATGGGACAGGTCTCGAGGAAGCCCCAGCATTTT. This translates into CASMGQVSRKPQHF.

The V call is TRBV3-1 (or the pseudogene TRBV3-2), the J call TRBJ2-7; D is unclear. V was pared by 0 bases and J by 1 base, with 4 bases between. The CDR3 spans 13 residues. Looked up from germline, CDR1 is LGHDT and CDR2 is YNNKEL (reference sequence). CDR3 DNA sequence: TGTGCCAGCAGCCAAGATCGGTCCTACGAGCAGTACTTC. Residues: CASSQDRSYEQYF.

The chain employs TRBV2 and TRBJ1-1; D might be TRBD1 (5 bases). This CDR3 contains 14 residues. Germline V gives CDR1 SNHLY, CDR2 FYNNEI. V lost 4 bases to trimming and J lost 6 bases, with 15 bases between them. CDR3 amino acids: CASSVSQGGAEAFF. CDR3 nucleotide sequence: TGTGCCAGCAGTGTTAGTCAGGGTGGGGCTGAAGCTTTCTTT.

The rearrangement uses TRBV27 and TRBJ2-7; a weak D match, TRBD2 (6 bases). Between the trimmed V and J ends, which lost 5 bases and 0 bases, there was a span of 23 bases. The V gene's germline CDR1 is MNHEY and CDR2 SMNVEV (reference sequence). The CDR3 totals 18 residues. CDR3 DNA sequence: TGTGCCAGCAGTCGGGGGATGGCTCTGTGGGGAGGCTCCTACGAGCAGTACTTC. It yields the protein CASSRGMALWGGSYEQYF.

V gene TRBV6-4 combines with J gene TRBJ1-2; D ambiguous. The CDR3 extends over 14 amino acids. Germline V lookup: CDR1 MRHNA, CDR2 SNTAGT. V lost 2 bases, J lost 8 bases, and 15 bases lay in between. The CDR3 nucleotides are TGTGCCAGCAGTGACGGAACGACGGGGATAGGCTACACCTTC. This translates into CASSDGTTGIGYTF.

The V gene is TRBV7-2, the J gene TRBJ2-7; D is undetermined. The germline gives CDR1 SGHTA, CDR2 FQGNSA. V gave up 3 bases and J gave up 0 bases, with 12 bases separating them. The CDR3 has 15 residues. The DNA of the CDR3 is TGTGCCAGCAGCTTGAGGTCCGTTAACTCCTACGAGCAGTACTTC. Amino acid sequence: CASSLRSVNSYEQYF.

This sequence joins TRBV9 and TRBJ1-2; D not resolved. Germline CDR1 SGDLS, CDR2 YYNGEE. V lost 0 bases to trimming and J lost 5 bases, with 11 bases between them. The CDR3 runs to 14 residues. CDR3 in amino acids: CASSVDLGEYGYTF. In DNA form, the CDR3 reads TGTGCCAGCAGCGTAGATCTGGGAGAATATGGCTACACCTTC. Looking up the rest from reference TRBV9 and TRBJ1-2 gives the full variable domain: DSGVTQTPKHLITATGQRVTLRCSPRSGDLSVYWYQQSLDQGLQFLIQYYNGEERAKGNILERFSAQQFPDLHSELNLSSLELGDSALYFCASSVDLGEYGYTFGSGTRLTVV.

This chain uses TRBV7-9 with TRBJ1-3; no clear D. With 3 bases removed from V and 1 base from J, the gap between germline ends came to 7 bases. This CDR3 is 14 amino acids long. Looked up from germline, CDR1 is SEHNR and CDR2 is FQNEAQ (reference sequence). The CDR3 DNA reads TGTGCCAGCAGCTTCGAGACTTCTGGAAACACCATATATTTT. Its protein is CASSFETSGNTIYF.

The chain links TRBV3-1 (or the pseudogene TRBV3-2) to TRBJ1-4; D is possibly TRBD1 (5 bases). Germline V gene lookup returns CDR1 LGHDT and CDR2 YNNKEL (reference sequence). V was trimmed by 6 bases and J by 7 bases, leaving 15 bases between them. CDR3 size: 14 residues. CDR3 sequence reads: CASSRLGGGEKLFF. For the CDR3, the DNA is TGTGCCAGCAGTCGCTTGGGGGGAGGTGAAAAACTGTTTTTT.

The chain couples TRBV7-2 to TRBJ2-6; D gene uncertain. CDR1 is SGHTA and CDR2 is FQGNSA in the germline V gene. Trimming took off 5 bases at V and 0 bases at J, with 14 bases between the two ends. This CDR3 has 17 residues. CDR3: CASSQRAATSGANVLTF. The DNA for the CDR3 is TGTGCCAGCAGCCAAAGAGCTGCCACCTCTGGGGCCAACGTCCTGACTTTC.

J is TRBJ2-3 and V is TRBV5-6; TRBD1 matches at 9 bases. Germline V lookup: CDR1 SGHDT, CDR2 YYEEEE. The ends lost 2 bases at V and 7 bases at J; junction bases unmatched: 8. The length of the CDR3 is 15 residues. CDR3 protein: CASSLPGQGGYTQYF. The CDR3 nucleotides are TGTGCCAGCAGCTTACCGGGACAGGGAGGGTATACGCAGTATTTT.

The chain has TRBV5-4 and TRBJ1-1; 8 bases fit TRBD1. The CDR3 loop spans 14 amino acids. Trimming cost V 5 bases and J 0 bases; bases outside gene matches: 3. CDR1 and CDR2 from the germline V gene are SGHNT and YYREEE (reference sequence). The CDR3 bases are TGTGCCAGCAGGGGGGACAGGATGAACACTGAAGCTTTCTTT. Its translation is CASRGDRMNTEAFF.

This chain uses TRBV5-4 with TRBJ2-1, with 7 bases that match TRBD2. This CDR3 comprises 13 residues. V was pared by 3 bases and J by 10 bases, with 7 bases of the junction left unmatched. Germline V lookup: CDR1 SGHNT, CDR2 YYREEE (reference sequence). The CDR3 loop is CASSSGGGGEQFF. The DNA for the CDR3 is TGTGCCAGCAGCTCCGGTGGGGGGGGAGAGCAGTTCTTC.

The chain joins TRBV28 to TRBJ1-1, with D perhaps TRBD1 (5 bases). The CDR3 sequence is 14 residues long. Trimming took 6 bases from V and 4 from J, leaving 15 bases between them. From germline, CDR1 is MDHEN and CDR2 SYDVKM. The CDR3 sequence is CASSPGGMGTEAFF. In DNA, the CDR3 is TGTGCCAGCAGCCCCGGGGGAATGGGCACTGAAGCTTTCTTT.

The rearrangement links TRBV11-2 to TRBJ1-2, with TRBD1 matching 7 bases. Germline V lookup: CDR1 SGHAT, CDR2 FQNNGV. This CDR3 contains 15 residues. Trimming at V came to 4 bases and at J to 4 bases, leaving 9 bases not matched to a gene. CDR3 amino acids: CASSSTPGTAYGYTF. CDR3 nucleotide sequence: TGTGCCAGCAGCTCCACCCCCGGGACAGCCTATGGCTACACCTTC.